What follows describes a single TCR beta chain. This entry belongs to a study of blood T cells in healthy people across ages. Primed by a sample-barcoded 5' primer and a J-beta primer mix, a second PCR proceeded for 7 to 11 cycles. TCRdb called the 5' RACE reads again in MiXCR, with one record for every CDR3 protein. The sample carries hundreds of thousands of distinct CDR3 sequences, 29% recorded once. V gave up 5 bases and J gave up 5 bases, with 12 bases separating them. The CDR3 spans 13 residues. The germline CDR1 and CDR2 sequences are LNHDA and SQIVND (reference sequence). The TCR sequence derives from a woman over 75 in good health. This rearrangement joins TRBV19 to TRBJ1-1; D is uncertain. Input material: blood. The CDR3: CASSVPVGTEAFF. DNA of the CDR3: TGTGCCAGTAGTGTCCCAGTTGGGACTGAAGCTTTCTTT.